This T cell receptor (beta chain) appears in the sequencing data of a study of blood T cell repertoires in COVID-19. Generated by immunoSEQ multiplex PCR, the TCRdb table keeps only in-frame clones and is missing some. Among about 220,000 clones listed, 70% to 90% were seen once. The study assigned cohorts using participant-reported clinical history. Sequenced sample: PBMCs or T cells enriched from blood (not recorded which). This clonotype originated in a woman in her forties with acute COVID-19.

DNA for the CDR3: TGTGCCAGCAGCACAGGGAGGCGAGGGGGCCCTCTCTCTGGAAACACCATATATTTT. Amino acids: CASSTGRRGGPLSGNTIYF. V is TRBV21-1 and J is TRBJ1-3; no check of the table's D call, TRBD1, against the DNA was made. TRBV21-1 corresponds to a pseudogene. The length of the CDR3 is 19 residues.